A single sample gave rise to the 23 T cell receptor beta chains below, sequenced in a study of T-cell memory formation after mild COVID-19. TCRdb recomputed calls from the 5' RACE reads with MiXCR, one row per CDR3 protein. The table records about 410,000 distinct CDR3 sequences, around a quarter of them present only once. What was sequenced was PBMCs or a T cell subset sorted from them (not recorded which). All receptors come from an adult woman who had mild COVID-19 (a few samples of this study predate the infection). Cell type and time point are not known.

The J gene is TRBJ2-6, the V gene TRBV30; weak D call: TRBD2 (6 bases). The V gene's germline CDR1 is GTSNPN and CDR2 SVGIG (reference sequence). This CDR3 has 15 residues. The germline V and J ends were trimmed by 6 bases and 3 bases, with 15 bases remaining between them. CDR3 loop: CACPGGDYGANVLTF. CDR3 DNA: TGTGCCTGCCCCGGAGGGGATTATGGGGCCAACGTCCTGACTTTC.

The CDR3 nucleotides are TGCAGTGCTAGAGATCGGTCAGGGACTGGAAACACCATATATTTT. Its translation: CSARDRSGTGNTIYF. This chain links TRBV20-1 with TRBJ1-3; TRBD1 is a possible D gene (5 bases). Germline V gene lookup returns CDR1 DFQATT and CDR2 SNEGSKA (reference sequence). The CDR3 contains 15 residues. With 0 bases removed from V and 2 bases from J, the gap between germline ends came to 11 bases.

This clonotype has only a few counts. V is TRBV19 and J is TRBJ1-5; D is unresolved. Trimming cost V 2 bases and J 7 bases, with 15 bases left between them. The CDR3 covers 15 residues. Germline-derived CDR1 and CDR2 are LNHDA and SQIVND (reference sequence). CDR3 loop: CASSIKGLEVQPQHF. Here the CDR3 DNA reads TGTGCCAGTAGTATAAAGGGTCTAGAGGTACAGCCCCAGCATTTT.

The chain has TRBV5-1 and TRBJ2-7, with TRBD2 matching over 7 bases. Germline V gene sequence: CDR1 SGHRS, CDR2 YFSETQ. The V segment lost 0 bases and the J segment 6 bases; nucleotides outside the gene matches: 6. This CDR3 contains 14 residues. CDR3 nucleotide sequence: TGCGCCAGCAGCTTGGGGCCATCGGGGGGCGAGCAGTACTTC. Translating gives CASSLGPSGGEQYF.

The chain joins TRBV11-1 to TRBJ2-7, with D perhaps being TRBD1 or TRBD2 (5 bases each). The CDR3 has 15 residues. Per germline, CDR1 SGHAT and CDR2 FQDESV (reference sequence). Deletions cut 4 bases from V and 5 bases from J, with 18 bases between. The CDR3, as DNA: TGTGCCAGCAGCTGGGCCATAGGGACCCGGGACGAGCAGTACTTC. Encoded protein: CASSWAIGTRDEQYF.

This clonotype was observed a handful of times. The DNA for the CDR3 is TGTGCCAGCAGCCTCTCCGAGGACACCATATATTTT. Protein sequence: CASSLSEDTIYF. The gene calls are TRBV7-8 and TRBJ1-3, with D unresolved. The germline gives CDR1 SGHVS, CDR2 FQNEAQ. Trimming removed 5 bases at V and 8 bases at J, with 10 bases between. There are 12 residues in the CDR3.

V usage is TRBV11-3 and J usage is TRBJ2-7, with 13 bases lining up with TRBD2. The J segment lost 5 bases and the V segment lost 4 bases, leaving 8 bases of the junction unmatched. CDR3 size: 16 residues. Germline V gene data show CDR1 as SGHNT and CDR2 as YENEEA. DNA for the CDR3: TGTGCCAGCAGCTACCGTGGGGGACTAGCGGGAAACGAGCAGTACTTC. Translating gives CASSYRGGLAGNEQYF.

At least ten counts were recorded for this clonotype. The CDR3 coding sequence is TGCGCCAGCAGCCAAGGTCCAGGTACAAGCAATCAGCCCCAGCATTTT. This sequence encodes CASSQGPGTSNQPQHF. V usage is TRBV4-1 and J usage is TRBJ1-5; no clear D gene. The length of the CDR3 is 16 residues. Trimming removed 1 base from V and 1 base from J, with 11 bases in between. The germline gives CDR1 MGHRA, CDR2 YSYEKL.

V usage is TRBV9 and J usage is TRBJ1-1; the D gene is possibly TRBD1 (6 bases). V gave up 3 bases and J gave up 4 bases, with 13 bases separating them. This CDR3 has 14 amino acids. Germline V gene data show CDR1 as SGDLS and CDR2 as YYNGEE. The CDR3 bases are TGTGCCAGCAGCGCGGACAGTCAATCCACTGAAGCTTTCTTT. Amino acid sequence: CASSADSQSTEAFF.

In this sample, this clonotype turned up a few times. The rearrangement joins TRBV12-3 or TRBV12-4 to TRBJ2-1; 11 nucleotides match TRBD1. J lost 8 bases, V lost 2 bases, and 14 bases had no gene match. This CDR3 is 18 amino acids long. Here the CDR3 reads CASSLRLVGTGGLDEQFF. The DNA of the CDR3 is TGTGCCAGCAGTTTAAGGCTTGTTGGGACAGGGGGTTTAGATGAGCAGTTCTTC.

The V gene is TRBV7-2, the J gene TRBJ2-3, with TRBD2 identical over 12 bases. The CDR3 has 16 amino acids. After removal of 7 bases from V and 4 bases from J, the junction contained 9 bases not matched to a gene. In germline, CDR1 is SGHTA, CDR2 FQGNSA. This chain's CDR3 is CASKLAGGGPPDTQYF. The CDR3 DNA follows: TGTGCCAGCAAGCTAGCGGGAGGGGGACCACCAGATACGCAGTATTTT.

This clonotype has a handful of counts. This rearrangement joins TRBV20-1 to TRBJ2-3, with TRBD1 as a possible D gene (5 bases). Trimming shortened V by 4 bases and J by 5 bases, and 19 bases separated the two germline ends. Germline CDR1 DFQATT, CDR2 SNEGSKA (reference sequence). This CDR3 is 15 amino acids long. The chain's CDR3 is CSAKDLGRKLDTQYF. The CDR3 coding sequence is TGCAGTGCTAAAGACCTGGGGCGCAAGTTAGATACGCAGTATTTT.

CDR3 bases: TGCGCCAGCAGCCAAGCCCTAGCTAGGAGTGAGCAGTTCTTC. This sequence encodes CASSQALARSEQFF. V gene TRBV4-3 combines with J gene TRBJ2-1, with D possibly matching TRBD2 (5 bases). The CDR3 loop spans 14 amino acids. V lost 1 base and J 9 bases, leaving 13 bases between the germline ends. Germline V CDR1 and CDR2: LGHNA, YSLEER.

This clonotype occurred a few times. The chain joins TRBV12-3 or TRBV12-4 to TRBJ1-6, with unresolved D. The CDR3 has 13 residues. Trimming stripped 6 bases from V and 6 bases from J, with 9 bases between. CDR3 bases: TGTGCCAGCAGCCCTCCCCCTAATTCACCCCTCCACTTT. Amino acids: CASSPPPNSPLHF.

J is TRBJ2-3 and V is TRBV5-5; possible D gene TRBD1, 6 bases. The CDR3 runs to 15 residues. V lost 4 bases to trimming and J lost 5 bases, with 17 bases between them. CDR1 and CDR2 (germline): SGHKS, YYEKEE (reference sequence). Written as DNA, the CDR3 is TGTGCCAGCAGCGCCGGACAGAGCACAATAGATACGCAGTATTTT. Protein product: CASSAGQSTIDTQYF.

The chain is built from TRBV20-1 and TRBJ2-7; 8 bases are shared with TRBD1. The germline gives CDR1 DFQATT, CDR2 SNEGSKA (reference sequence). This CDR3 region has 13 residues. V lost 5 bases to trimming and J lost 2 bases; unmatched junction nucleotides: 5. CDR3 nucleotide sequence: TGCAGTGCTCTCCGACAGGGGACCTACGAGCAGTACTTC. Protein product: CSALRQGTYEQYF.

This clonotype has only a few counts. The chain joins TRBV2 to TRBJ2-7; 11 nucleotides align to TRBD1. In germline, CDR1 is SNHLY, CDR2 FYNNEI. The CDR3 consists of 14 residues. The ends lost 7 bases at V and 0 bases at J; junction bases unmatched: 2. CDR3 nucleotide sequence: TGTGCCAGCAAGGGGACAGGGGGCTCCTACGAGCAGTACTTC. Its protein is CASKGTGGSYEQYF.

A few counts support this clonotype. The chain has TRBV6-5 and TRBJ2-1; 12 bases align to TRBD2. The CDR3 covers 19 residues. The V gene end was trimmed by 0 bases and the J gene end by 0 bases; junction bases not matched to a gene: 6. Germline V gene sequence: CDR1 MNHEY, CDR2 SVGAGI. In DNA form, the CDR3 reads TGTGCCAGCAGTTACTCCCGACTAGCGGGAGCGAGCTCCTACAATGAGCAGTTCTTC. It yields the protein CASSYSRLAGASSYNEQFF.

This clonotype appeared a few times. V gene TRBV12-3 or TRBV12-4 combines with J gene TRBJ1-6; 10 bases agree with TRBD1. This CDR3 has 15 amino acids. V was clipped by 8 bases and J by 6 bases; unmatched bases: 7. The CDR3, as DNA: TGTGCCAGCTCCGGACAGGGGGTTCGTAATTCACCCCTCCACTTT. Amino acid sequence: CASSGQGVRNSPLHF.

V usage is TRBV4-1 and J usage is TRBJ1-4, with D perhaps TRBD1 (6 bases). Trimming took off 4 bases at V and 7 bases at J, with 13 bases between the two ends. Germline CDR1 MGHRA, CDR2 YSYEKL. The CDR3 runs to 14 residues. DNA for the CDR3: TGCGCCAGCAGCCTCCAGGGGCTCGGTGAAAAACTGTTTTTT. As protein: CASSLQGLGEKLFF.

This chain uses TRBV5-1 with TRBJ1-2; a possible D gene is TRBD1 (5 bases). Trimming removed 3 bases at V and 3 bases at J, with 9 bases between. The germline CDR1 and CDR2 sequences are SGHRS and YFSETQ. This CDR3 contains 13 residues. The CDR3 reads CASSSQGDYGYTF. CDR3 coding DNA: TGCGCCAGCAGCTCCCAGGGAGACTATGGCTACACCTTC.

This rearrangement joins TRBV4-1 to TRBJ1-1; 9 nucleotides match TRBD1. The J segment lost 8 bases and the V segment lost 0 bases, leaving 7 bases of the junction unmatched. Germline V CDR1 and CDR2: MGHRA, YSYEKL. CDR3 length: 15 residues. The CDR3 DNA follows: TGCGCCAGCAGCCAAGATTCCCGGACAGGGGCCGAAGCTTTCTTT. Its protein is CASSQDSRTGAEAFF.

The chain carries TRBV19 and TRBJ2-5, with D possibly matching TRBD2 (6 bases). The CDR3 sequence is 13 residues long. V lost 4 bases, J lost 4 bases, and 10 bases lay in between. Germline CDR1 LNHDA, CDR2 SQIVND (reference sequence). The CDR3 DNA reads TGTGCCAGTAGTAGTGAGGAGGGAGAGACCCAGTACTTC. Amino acid sequence: CASSSEEGETQYF. The variable domain in full, completed from reference TRBV19 and TRBJ2-5, reads DGGITQSPKYLFRKEGQNVTLSCEQNLNHDAMYWYRQDPGQGLRLIYYSQIVNDFQKGDIAEGYSVSREKKESFPLTVTSAQKNPTAFYLCASSSEEGETQYFGPGTRLLVL.